A single sample gave rise to the 25 T cell receptor beta chains below, sequenced in a study of siplizumab effects on memory and regulatory T cells. The protocol was immunoSEQ multiplex PCR, while the TCRdb copy is restricted to in-frame clones and leaves out a portion. The profile covers roughly 100,000 clones, with about 93% appearing a single time and about 0.62% taken by the ten largest. The sample comprised Tregs sorted from blood. All receptors come from a human donor in good health.

The chain recombines TRBV5-4 with TRBJ1-1, with D possibly TRBD1 on 6 matching bases. V gave up 3 bases and J gave up 1 base, with 10 bases separating them. In germline, CDR1 is SGHNT, CDR2 YYREEE (reference sequence). The CDR3 loop spans 14 amino acids. CDR3 amino acids: CASSSVGQNTEAFF. The CDR3 DNA sequence: TGTGCCAGCAGCTCCGTGGGACAGAACACTGAAGCTTTCTTT.

This chain joins TRBV19 and TRBJ2-3, with D tentatively TRBD2 (7 bases). V was cut by 3 bases and J by 2 bases, with 12 bases left in between. CDR1 and CDR2 from the germline V gene are LNHDA and SQIVND (reference sequence). This CDR3 has 15 amino acids. This CDR3 reads CASSMWGGLTDTQYF. CDR3 nucleotide sequence: TGTGCCAGTAGTATGTGGGGGGGGCTCACAGATACGCAGTATTTT.

This clone occurred once. V and J are TRBV6-6 and TRBJ2-7, with D possibly matching TRBD2 (5 bases). The germline CDR1 and CDR2 sequences are MNHNY and SVGAGI (reference sequence). The CDR3 is made up of 14 amino acids. The ends were cut back, 4 bases at V and 1 base at J, with 11 bases in the middle. CDR3 in DNA: TGTGCCAGCAGTTTGACAACTAGTTCCTACGAGCAGTACTTC. This gives the protein CASSLTTSSYEQYF.

This chain connects TRBV7-9 to TRBJ1-6; TRBD1 is a possible D gene (6 bases). Per the germline V gene, CDR1 is SEHNR and CDR2 is FQNEAQ (reference sequence). The CDR3 has 18 residues. V gave up 5 bases and J gave up 3 bases, with 20 bases separating them. CDR3 sequence (DNA): TGTGCCAGCAGCCGACGCGCCCCCCGGGACAACTATAATTCACCCCTCCACTTT. As protein: CASSRRAPRDNYNSPLHF.

The rearrangement joins TRBV29-1 to TRBJ2-5; D unclear. The germline V gene encodes CDR1 SQVTM and CDR2 ANQGSEA. CDR3 length: 15 amino acids. Trimming stripped 4 bases from V and 5 bases from J, with 20 bases between. CDR3 loop: CSVVVPIGVGETQYF. CDR3 sequence (DNA): TGCAGCGTTGTGGTACCGATCGGAGTAGGGGAGACCCAGTACTTC.

This chain connects TRBV5-5 to TRBJ1-2; TRBD1 agrees at 9 bases. CDR1 is SGHKS and CDR2 is YYEKEE in the germline V gene (reference sequence). The CDR3 spans 18 residues. After removal of 3 bases from V and 4 bases from J, the junction contained 16 bases not matched to a gene. This CDR3 is CASSSKGGQGIGSYGYTF. CDR3 nucleotide sequence: TGTGCCAGCAGCTCCAAGGGGGGACAGGGAATTGGTAGCTATGGCTACACCTTC.

In this sample, this clone turned up once. The V and J genes are TRBV11-2 and TRBJ2-1, with 11 bases that match TRBD2. V was pared by 1 base and J by 6 bases, with 5 bases of the junction left unmatched. CDR1 and CDR2 (germline): SGHAT, FQNNGV. There are 16 residues in the CDR3. CDR3 loop: CASSLVPSGGINEQFF. DNA for the CDR3: TGTGCCAGCAGCTTAGTTCCTAGCGGGGGGATCAATGAGCAGTTCTTC.

This clone was detected once. The V gene is TRBV5-1, the J gene TRBJ1-2; D gene unclear. The germline CDR1 and CDR2 sequences are SGHRS and YFSETQ. There are 14 residues in the CDR3. V lost 3 bases to trimming and J lost 2 bases, with 11 bases between them. The CDR3 region has the DNA TGCGCCAGCAGCTGGGCGACGGCAAACTATGGCTACACCTTC. Translated, it gives CASSWATANYGYTF.

V gene TRBV10-3 combines with J gene TRBJ1-4; 9 nucleotides align to TRBD1. Trimming took 10 bases from V and 5 from J; bases not matched to a gene: 2. This CDR3 spans 12 amino acids. CDR1 and CDR2 (germline): ENHRY, SYGVKD. This CDR3 reads CATGQGNEKLFF. CDR3 coding DNA: TGTGCCACGGGACAGGGAAATGAAAAACTGTTTTTT.

This chain joins TRBV27 and TRBJ1-5; D might be TRBD1 (6 bases). This CDR3 spans 13 amino acids. Germline loops: CDR1 MNHEY, CDR2 SMNVEV (reference sequence). Between the trimmed V and J ends, which lost 6 bases and 5 bases, there was a span of 11 bases. The CDR3 DNA is TGTGCCAGCAGAACAGGGAGTCATCAGCCCCAGCATTTT. Its translation: CASRTGSHQPQHF.

This clone was observed a single time. This chain joins TRBV5-1 and TRBJ1-5; 7 bases are a match to TRBD1. Germline CDR1 and CDR2: SGHRS and YFSETQ. This CDR3 contains 13 residues. V lost 2 bases, J lost 6 bases, and 2 bases stayed unmatched. Written as DNA, the CDR3 is TGCGCCAGCAGCTTACACAGGGGTCAGCCCCAGCATTTT. It translates to CASSLHRGQPQHF.

This chain connects TRBV5-1 to TRBJ2-1, with TRBD1 as a possible D gene (6 bases). The CDR3 totals 14 residues. Germline V gives CDR1 SGHRS, CDR2 YFSETQ. Trimming shortened V by 4 bases and J by 5 bases, and 13 bases separated the two germline ends. CDR3 sequence reads: CASSPRTAHNEQFF. CDR3 nucleotides: TGCGCCAGCAGCCCTCGGACAGCGCACAATGAGCAGTTCTTC. Full variable domain (remainder filled in from reference TRBV5-1 and TRBJ2-1): KAGVTQTPRYLIKTRGQQVTLSCSPISGHRSVSWYQQTPGQGLQFLFEYFSETQRNKGNFPGRFSGRQFSNSRSEMNVSTLELGDSALYLCASSPRTAHNEQFFGPGTRLTVL.

The genes are TRBV7-5 and TRBJ2-1; the listed D gene, TRBD2, was not tested against the DNA. TRBV7-5 is a pseudogene locus. The CDR3 sequence is 17 residues long. CDR3 nucleotide sequence: TGTGCCAGAAGCTTAGGCCTAGCAGGAGGCTCCTACAATGAGCAGTTCTTC. Residues: CARSLGLAGGSYNEQFF.

The chain has TRBV7-2 and TRBJ1-2, with 8 bases identical to TRBD1. The trim removed 5 bases at V and 11 bases at J, leaving 7 bases unmatched. The CDR3 spans 12 residues. Germline loops: CDR1 SGHTA, CDR2 FQGNSA. CDR3 loop: CASSELRQGYTF. CDR3 DNA sequence: TGTGCCAGCAGCGAACTTAGACAGGGGTACACCTTC. Filled out from reference TRBV7-2 and TRBJ1-2, the complete variable domain reads GAGVSQSPSNKVTEKGKDVELRCDPISGHTALYWYRQSLGQGLEFLIYFQGNSAPDKSGLPSDRFSAERTGGSVSTLTIQRTQQEDSAVYLCASSELRQGYTFGSGTRLTVV.

The chain joins TRBV5-1 to TRBJ2-7, with D unresolved. The V gene's germline CDR1 is SGHRS and CDR2 YFSETQ. V lost 4 bases, J lost 3 bases, and 17 bases lay in between. The CDR3 is made up of 15 amino acids. CDR3 region: CASSPSYPSLYEQYF. Written as DNA, the CDR3 is TGCGCCAGCAGCCCAAGTTATCCGAGCCTCTACGAGCAGTACTTC.

This sequence joins TRBV30 and TRBJ2-1; 10 positions match TRBD2. Germline CDR1 and CDR2: GTSNPN and SVGIG (reference sequence). The CDR3 sequence is 15 residues long. V was clipped by 5 bases and J by 10 bases; unmatched bases: 14. CDR3 sequence (DNA): TGTGCCTGGGGACCACTAGCGGGGCCCTTCAGGGAGCAGTTCTTC. This translates into CAWGPLAGPFREQFF.

The chain joins TRBV19 to TRBJ2-3; TRBD2 matches 7 bases. The CDR3 has 18 residues. Germline assignment: CDR1 LNHDA and CDR2 SQIVND (reference sequence). The junction had 10 bases not matched to a gene; V was cut back by 1 base and J by 0 bases. The CDR3 DNA reads TGTGCCAGTAGTATAGTTGGTAGCGGGTGGTCTAGCACAGATACGCAGTATTTT. This translates into CASSIVGSGWSSTDTQYF.

The chain recombines TRBV7-9 with TRBJ2-5; D perhaps matches TRBD1 (6 bases). The CDR3 is made up of 16 amino acids. Between the trimmed V and J ends, which lost 5 bases and 1 base, there was a span of 17 bases. Germline V CDR1 and CDR2: SEHNR, FQNEAQ (reference sequence). This CDR3 is CASSPRLWTAQETQYF. The CDR3 DNA follows: TGTGCCAGCAGCCCTAGACTCTGGACAGCCCAAGAGACCCAGTACTTC.

The chain uses TRBV9 and TRBJ2-7; D ambiguous. The CDR3 consists of 14 residues. CDR1 is SGDLS, CDR2 YYNGEE, per germline. The ends were cut back, 4 bases at V and 2 bases at J, with 13 bases in the middle. DNA for the CDR3: TGTGCCAGCAGCCCGCAGCTGGGGACCTACGAGCAGTACTTC. Translating it yields CASSPQLGTYEQYF.

The CDR3 bases are TGTGCCAGCAGCCCGCGGGACAGTAGCACAGATACGCAGTATTTT. Translating it yields CASSPRDSSTDTQYF. The rearrangement joins TRBV7-8 to TRBJ2-3; maybe TRBD1 (7 bases). CDR3 length equals 15 residues. Trimming removed 5 bases from V and 0 bases from J, with 12 bases in between. CDR1 and CDR2 from the germline V gene are SGHVS and FQNEAQ.

V gene TRBV9 combines with J gene TRBJ2-1, with a possible D match to TRBD2 (5 bases). Germline CDR1 is SGDLS and CDR2 is YYNGEE. The V end lost 4 bases, the J end lost 9 bases, and 14 bases lay between the germline ends. The CDR3 extends over 13 amino acids. The CDR3 region is CASSPRGRVEQFF. In nucleotides, the CDR3 is TGTGCCAGCAGCCCCCGGGGAAGGGTTGAGCAGTTCTTC.

The CDR3 here is CASSLTGDQPQHF. CDR3 nucleotide sequence: TGTGCCAGCAGCTTGACGGGTGATCAGCCCCAGCATTTT. J is TRBJ1-5 and V is TRBV11-3; D ambiguous. Germline assignment: CDR1 SGHNT and CDR2 YENEEA. This CDR3 region has 13 residues. V lost 3 bases and J 5 bases, leaving 8 bases between the germline ends.

V gene TRBV4-1 combines with J gene TRBJ2-3, with TRBD2 identical over 9 bases. This CDR3 region has 16 residues. CDR1 and CDR2 from the germline V gene are MGHRA and YSYEKL. J gave up 4 bases and V 0 bases, and 5 bases lay outside the gene matches. This chain's CDR3 is CASSQDLAGGPDTQYF. The CDR3 DNA follows: TGCGCCAGCAGCCAAGATCTGGCGGGGGGGCCAGATACGCAGTATTTT.

The J gene is TRBJ2-7, the V gene TRBV6-4, with TRBD1 identical over 9 bases. V was pared by 2 bases and J by 6 bases, with 8 bases of the junction left unmatched. CDR1 and CDR2 from the germline V gene are MRHNA and SNTAGT. The CDR3 covers 15 residues. This CDR3 is CASSDPTDRGGEQYF. CDR3 nucleotide sequence: TGTGCCAGCAGTGACCCAACGGACAGGGGCGGCGAGCAGTACTTC.

This clone was seen more than once but under ten times. J is TRBJ1-1 and V is TRBV29-1; D call uncertain. The CDR3 is 13 amino acids. V was cut by 6 bases and J by 1 base, with 12 bases left in between. Germline-derived CDR1 and CDR2 are SQVTM and ANQGSEA. The CDR3 DNA reads TGCAGCGTCACGTTGAATAGGAACACTGAAGCTTTCTTT. This gives the protein CSVTLNRNTEAFF.